One T cell receptor beta chain is described in this entry. Other DNA sequences in the sample encode the same CDR3. These data belong to a study of T cell responses to AZD1222 COVID-19 vaccine. TCRdb keeps only in-frame clones here, not all; method: immunoSEQ multiplex PCR. The sample includes fewer than 150,000 clones, more than 70% seen only once; the top ten take less than 4%. Deletions cut 0 bases from V and 3 bases from J, with 7 bases between. The CDR3 length is 13 residues. The germline CDR1 and CDR2 sequences are SGDLS and YYNGEE. The sample here was peripheral blood, taken 28 days after the second AZD1222 dose. V is TRBV9 and J is TRBJ2-7, with D unresolved. The source is an adult who received the AZD1222 COVID-19 vaccine. The CDR3 DNA reads as TGTGCCAGCAGCGTAGTTGGTAGCTACGAGCAGTACTTC. It translates to CASSVVGSYEQYF. The full variable domain, its missing parts supplied by reference TRBV9 and TRBJ2-7, is DSGVTQTPKHLITATGQRVTLRCSPRSGDLSVYWYQQSLDQGLQFLIQYYNGEERAKGNILERFSAQQFPDLHSELNLSSLELGDSALYFCASSVVGSYEQYFGPGTRLTVT.